Below, 28 T cell receptor beta chains from the same sample are listed, as sequenced in a study of blood T cell repertoires in COVID-19. Data came from immunoSEQ multiplex PCR; TCRdb stores just in-frame clones and leaves some out. This table holds about 29,000 clones, approximately 80% found once. Input material: peripheral blood. The source of these receptors is a woman aged 70-85 years with acute or convalescent COVID-19.

DNA for the CDR3: TGTGCCAGCAGCTTGCCCACAGGGGGCGGAGAGCAGTTCTTC. Protein product: CASSLPTGGGEQFF. V gene TRBV5-4 combines with J gene TRBJ2-1; 9 bases fit TRBD1. CDR3 size: 14 residues. Trimming cost V 1 base and J 10 bases; bases outside gene matches: 6. CDR1 and CDR2 from the germline V gene are SGHNT and YYREEE (reference sequence).

The chain is built from TRBV24-1 and TRBJ1-2; D is uncertain. The CDR3 runs to 13 residues. Germline V CDR1 and CDR2: KGHDR, SFDVKD. Between the trimmed V and J ends, which lost 4 bases and 7 bases, there was a span of 12 bases. The CDR3, as DNA: TGTGCCACCAGTGAAGTAGGAGTGGGTGGCTACACCTTC. This gives the protein CATSEVGVGGYTF.

J is TRBJ1-4 and V is TRBV5-1; perhaps TRBD1 as D (6 bases). Germline CDR1 SGHRS, CDR2 YFSETQ. The V end lost 4 bases, the J end lost 2 bases, and 18 bases lay between the germline ends. The CDR3 extends over 17 amino acids. The CDR3 nucleotides are TGCGCCAGCAGCCCCGGACGACGACAGGAGACTAATGAAAAACTGTTTTTT. This translates into CASSPGRRQETNEKLFF. Full variable domain (rest looked up from reference TRBV5-1 and TRBJ1-4): KAGVTQTPRYLIKTRGQQVTLSCSPISGHRSVSWYQQTPGQGLQFLFEYFSETQRNKGNFPGRFSGRQFSNSRSEMNVSTLELGDSALYLCASSPGRRQETNEKLFFGSGTQLSVL.

In its sample, this clone was seen once. The V call is TRBV6-2 or TRBV6-3, the J call TRBJ2-1, with 7 bases fitting TRBD1. This CDR3 has 17 amino acids. J gave up 0 bases and V 6 bases, and 11 bases lay outside the gene matches. CDR1 MNHEY and CDR2 SVGEGT come from the germline V gene. The DNA for the CDR3 is TGTGCCAGCAGCCCAATCCCGGGGACAGCCTCCTACAATGAGCAGTTCTTC. This translates into CASSPIPGTASYNEQFF.

This clone has only a few counts. The rearrangement links TRBV19 to TRBJ1-1; 7 bases align to TRBD1. This CDR3 contains 15 residues. The trim removed 5 bases at V and 6 bases at J, leaving 12 bases unmatched. The germline gives CDR1 LNHDA, CDR2 SQIVND (reference sequence). CDR3 sequence: CASSPATGKSSEAFF. CDR3 nucleotide sequence: TGTGCCAGTAGTCCTGCGACAGGGAAGTCGTCTGAAGCTTTCTTT.

This clone was seen once. In DNA, the CDR3 is TGTGCCAGCAGGAGCCGACAGGGTTTGTACGAGCAGTACTTC. Translating gives CASRSRQGLYEQYF. The chain carries TRBV28 and TRBJ2-7, with TRBD1 matching 7 bases. Germline V gene data show CDR1 as MDHEN and CDR2 as SYDVKM. This CDR3 comprises 14 residues. Germline trimming cut 6 bases from V and 4 bases from J; bases unmatched to any gene: 9.

V and J are TRBV6-5 and TRBJ2-7; possibly TRBD1 for D (6 bases). Germline V gene lookup returns CDR1 MNHEY and CDR2 SVGAGI. V gave up 2 bases and J gave up 3 bases, with 14 bases separating them. The CDR3 spans 15 residues. The CDR3 DNA sequence: TGTGCCAGCAGTTACCAACTAGGACAGAGCTACGAGCAGTACTTC. Protein: CASSYQLGQSYEQYF.

V is TRBV21-1 and J is TRBJ2-7; the table gives TRBD1 as D, unverified against the DNA. TRBV21-1 is a pseudogene locus. The CDR3 contains 13 residues. CDR3 region: CASSLQGSNEQYF. DNA for the CDR3: TGTGCCAGCAGCCTACAGGGGTCCAACGAGCAGTACTTC.

This clone appeared once. The V call is TRBV18, the J call TRBJ2-1; TRBD1 agrees at 9 bases. The CDR3 has 13 residues. V was pared by 5 bases and J by 7 bases, with 3 bases of the junction left unmatched. CDR1 is KGHSH, CDR2 LQKENI, per germline. The DNA for the CDR3 is TGTGCCAGCTCAATAGGGACAGGGAATGAGCAGTTCTTC. Translating it yields CASSIGTGNEQFF.

V usage is TRBV4-1 and J usage is TRBJ2-3; the D gene is possibly TRBD1 (6 bases). V gave up 4 bases and J gave up 0 bases, with 17 bases separating them. CDR1 is MGHRA, CDR2 YSYEKL, per germline. The CDR3 runs to 17 residues. The CDR3 spells CASSRRDMTLSTDTQYF. The CDR3 DNA reads as TGCGCCAGCAGCCGCCGGGACATGACACTTAGCACAGATACGCAGTATTTT.

The sample holds one count of this clone. This chain joins TRBV27 and TRBJ2-1, with 9 bases identical to TRBD2. Germline V lookup: CDR1 MNHEY, CDR2 SMNVEV (reference sequence). The J segment lost 1 base and the V segment lost 5 bases, leaving 6 bases of the junction unmatched. This CDR3 has 16 residues. The CDR3 DNA reads as TGTGCCAGCAGTCCAAGAGCGGGAGGATCCTACAATGAGCAGTTCTTC. It is translated as CASSPRAGGSYNEQFF.

The chain has TRBV28 and TRBJ1-1, with D maybe TRBD1 (5 bases). V was clipped by 5 bases and J by 0 bases, with 13 bases between them. The CDR3 has 15 residues. Germline loops: CDR1 MDHEN, CDR2 SYDVKM. The CDR3 reads CASSGGGWMNTEAFF. As DNA, the CDR3 is TGTGCCAGCAGTGGGGGAGGCTGGATGAACACTGAAGCTTTCTTT. The full variable domain, with the rest looked up from reference TRBV28 and TRBJ1-1, is DVKVTQSSRYLVKRTGEKVFLECVQDMDHENMFWYRQDPGLGLRLIYFSYDVKMKEKGDIPEGYSVSREKKERFSLILESASTNQTSMYLCASSGGGWMNTEAFFGQGTRLTVV.

The chain recombines TRBV7-2 with TRBJ1-1; 7 nucleotides line up with TRBD1. Germline CDR1 is SGHTA and CDR2 is FQGNSA. The trim removed 2 bases at V and 5 bases at J, leaving 2 bases unmatched. The CDR3 spans 13 residues. CDR3 loop: CASSLKGQTEAFF. Written as DNA, the CDR3 is TGTGCCAGCAGCTTAAAGGGACAGACTGAAGCTTTCTTT.

CDR3 residues: CATWGVRGYTF. The CDR3 nucleotides are TGTGCCACCTGGGGAGTCCGGGGCTACACCTTC. V is TRBV15 and J is TRBJ1-2; no clear D gene. The germline V gene encodes CDR1 LNHNV and CDR2 YYDKDF (reference sequence). The CDR3 covers 11 residues. Trimming cost V 8 bases and J 8 bases, with 12 bases left between them.

This clone rates as medium-sized. The J gene is TRBJ2-3, the V gene TRBV7-2; a possible D gene is TRBD2 (6 bases). This CDR3 region has 14 residues. V dropped 1 base and J dropped 2 bases, with 7 bases sitting between them. CDR1 is SGHTA and CDR2 is FQGNSA in the germline V gene. CDR3 region: CASSLVAATDTQYF. Written as DNA, the CDR3 is TGTGCCAGCAGCTTAGTAGCGGCCACAGATACGCAGTATTTT.

The rearrangement joins TRBV9 to TRBJ2-7; 8 bases are shared with TRBD2. V dropped 3 bases and J dropped 9; count of bases not matched to a gene: 11. CDR1 SGDLS and CDR2 YYNGEE come from the germline V gene. This CDR3 has 14 amino acids. The CDR3 DNA follows: TGTGCCAGCAGCGGGGGGAGCGGGGGCCACGGGCAGTACTTC. It translates to CASSGGSGGHGQYF. Full variable domain (outside the CDR3, taken from reference TRBV9 and TRBJ2-7): DSGVTQTPKHLITATGQRVTLRCSPRSGDLSVYWYQQSLDQGLQFLIQYYNGEERAKGNILERFSAQQFPDLHSELNLSSLELGDSALYFCASSGGSGGHGQYFGPGTRLTVT.

In this sample, this clone turned up a few times. The V gene is TRBV19, the J gene TRBJ2-3, with D tentatively TRBD2 (5 bases). Trimming stripped 3 bases from V and 2 bases from J, with 12 bases between. The germline gives CDR1 LNHDA, CDR2 SQIVND (reference sequence). The CDR3 is made up of 15 amino acids. The CDR3 reads CASSIVFGVTDTQYF. The CDR3 DNA follows: TGTGCCAGTAGTATCGTTTTCGGGGTCACAGATACGCAGTATTTT.

Only one count was recorded for this clone. This chain links TRBV11-3 with TRBJ1-4; D gene unclear. The V end lost 4 bases, the J end lost 9 bases, and 12 bases lay between the germline ends. CDR1 SGHNT and CDR2 YENEEA come from the germline V gene. This CDR3 has 13 residues. The chain's CDR3 is CASSSRARQKLFF. The CDR3 nucleotides are TGTGCCAGCAGCTCTCGCGCCAGGCAAAAACTGTTTTTT.

J is TRBJ1-2 and V is TRBV6-1; maybe TRBD1 (5 bases). CDR1 is MNHNS and CDR2 is SASEGT in the germline V gene. The CDR3 spans 13 residues. V gave up 3 bases and J gave up 7 bases, with 12 bases separating them. The CDR3 bases are TGTGCCAGCAGTGACAGGGCAGTCGGTGGCTACACCTTC. Encoded protein: CASSDRAVGGYTF.

The chain combines TRBV7-9 with TRBJ1-1, with 9 bases matching TRBD1. V shed 1 base and J 8 bases; nucleotides not matched to a gene: 2. The length of the CDR3 is 13 residues. Per germline, CDR1 SEHNR and CDR2 FQNEAQ (reference sequence). The CDR3 bases are TGTGCCAGCAGCTTAGGGACAGGGGACGAAGCTTTCTTT. It translates to CASSLGTGDEAFF. Using reference TRBV7-9 and TRBJ1-1 for the parts outside the CDR3, the full variable domain is DTGVSQNPRHKITKRGQNVTFRCDPISEHNRLYWYRQTLGQGPEFLTYFQNEAQLEKSRLLSDRFSAERPKGSFSTLEIQRTEQGDSAMYLCASSLGTGDEAFFGQGTRLTVV.

The CDR3 DNA is TGTGCCAGCAGCCCAGACCTGAGCGGGATAAAGGGCAATGAGCAGTTCTTC. Translating gives CASSPDLSGIKGNEQFF. This chain connects TRBV3-1 (or the pseudogene TRBV3-2) to TRBJ2-1; TRBD2 agrees at 7 bases. Unmatched junction bases numbered 15, after V lost 4 bases and J lost 6 bases. Per germline, CDR1 LGHDT and CDR2 YNNKEL (reference sequence). This CDR3 has 17 amino acids.

In its sample, this clone was seen a few times. The chain carries TRBV7-3 and TRBJ2-2; D gene unclear. Germline V gene data show CDR1 as SGHTA and CDR2 as FQGTGA. The V end lost 2 bases, the J end lost 4 bases, and 11 bases lay between the germline ends. The CDR3 is made up of 15 amino acids. Written as DNA, the CDR3 is TGTGCCAGCAGCTTACCCGATCCGAGCACCGGGGAGCTGTTTTTT. It codes for CASSLPDPSTGELFF.

The rearrangement uses TRBV3-1 (or the pseudogene TRBV3-2) and TRBJ2-5; TRBD1 agrees at 9 bases. Germline V gene lookup returns CDR1 LGHDT and CDR2 YNNKEL (reference sequence). This CDR3 contains 18 residues. With V trimmed by 3 bases and J by 3 bases, 14 bases remained unmatched. The CDR3 here is CASSQPNTWDRAEETQYF. DNA for the CDR3: TGTGCCAGCAGCCAGCCAAATACCTGGGACAGGGCCGAAGAGACCCAGTACTTC.

The rearrangement joins TRBV6-5 to TRBJ1-1; D not resolved. Germline lookup yields CDR1 MNHEY and CDR2 SVGAGI. The CDR3 is 14 amino acids. V lost 2 bases and J 6 bases, leaving 13 bases between the germline ends. The CDR3 protein is CASSYAPGSPEAFF. CDR3 coding DNA: TGTGCCAGCAGTTACGCCCCAGGATCTCCTGAAGCTTTCTTT.

This clone was detected once. The chain recombines TRBV27 with TRBJ2-1; D not resolved. The germline V gene has CDR1 MNHEY and CDR2 SMNVEV (reference sequence). This CDR3 has 15 residues. Trimming removed 5 bases at V and 0 bases at J, with 11 bases between. The CDR3 spells CASSESPHSYNEQFF. The DNA for the CDR3 is TGTGCCAGCAGTGAGTCACCTCACTCCTACAATGAGCAGTTCTTC.

The V gene is TRBV7-2, the J gene TRBJ2-5; TRBD2 matches 14 bases. This CDR3 is 17 amino acids long. The germline gives CDR1 SGHTA, CDR2 FQGNSA. Trimming at V came to 0 bases and at J to 5 bases, leaving 5 bases not matched to a gene. The CDR3 sequence: CASSLATSGGAGETQYF. The CDR3 DNA sequence: TGTGCCAGCAGCTTAGCGACTAGCGGGGGGGCCGGGGAGACCCAGTACTTC. Supplemented by reference TRBV7-2 and TRBJ2-5, the full variable domain reads GAGVSQSPSNKVTEKGKDVELRCDPISGHTALYWYRQSLGQGLEFLIYFQGNSAPDKSGLPSDRFSAERTGGSVSTLTIQRTQQEDSAVYLCASSLATSGGAGETQYFGPGTRLLVL.

V gene TRBV9 combines with J gene TRBJ2-1, with 8 bases aligning to TRBD2. CDR1 is SGDLS and CDR2 is YYNGEE in the germline V gene. CDR3 length equals 14 residues. Losses at the gene ends were 4 bases for V and 12 bases for J; bases not matched to a gene: 12. This chain's CDR3 is CASSPPGGAGGQFF. The CDR3 nucleotides read TGTGCCAGCAGCCCCCCGGGGGGGGCTGGCGGGCAGTTCTTC.

This clone was seen only a few times. The V and J genes are TRBV25-1 and TRBJ1-5, with no clear D. There are 12 residues in the CDR3. From germline, CDR1 is MGHDK and CDR2 SYGVNS. V lost 8 bases and J 2 bases, leaving 7 bases between the germline ends. The CDR3 nucleotides are TGTGCCAGCTCTATGGGCAATCAGCCCCAGCATTTT. Residues: CASSMGNQPQHF.